The present TCR beta chain was sequenced within a study of blood T cell repertoires in COVID-19. Per the original data handling: Amplification of reference gene primers was used by the study to estimate nucleated cell counts. The assay was immunoSEQ multiplex PCR, and TCRdb's table has in-frame clones only and misses some. That table is the source of V, J and clone size, and D and trimming were worked out from the DNA. The sample contains about 99,000 clones, about 86% of which appear only once. The CDR3 is made up of 11 amino acids. V shed 3 bases and J shed 10 bases, with 7 bases lying between them.

The TCR comes from a woman older than 75 with active or convalescent COVID-19. The sequenced sample consisted of peripheral blood. The genes are TRBV12-3 or TRBV12-4 and TRBJ2-1; maybe TRBD2 (5 bases). CDR3 in amino acids: CASSLRVEQFF. The CDR3 nucleotides read TGTGCCAGCAGTTTGAGGGTGGAGCAGTTCTTC.